The sequence of this TCR beta chain was determined in a study of post-analysis software for immune sequencing data (dated by TCRdb to about 2015). Context from the whole study: The recorded disease courses included relapsing-remitting, secondary progressive and progressive-relapsing multiple sclerosis, and some patients had no subtype annotation. A subset of samples was prepared in parallel using single-end sample barcoding, then pooled and co-amplified after Illumina adapter ligation. Patient repertoires were compared against about twelve previously published healthy control repertoires from donors aged roughly 6 to 28 years. Results and caveats for the whole study, not just this receptor: Compared with controls, multiple sclerosis patients had significantly lower normalized Chao1 diversity, a finding suggesting substantial peripheral T-cell clonal expansion. Direct clustering with F measure revealed strong co-clustering of samples prepared in the same batch, which led to a batch-effect correction. Significantly higher frequencies in patients than in controls were found for about five TRBV segments, including TRBV5-6, TRBV5-1 and TRBV20-1. The multiple sclerosis patient group was slightly younger than the control group.

CDR1 and CDR2 were assigned from the germline V gene as MGHDK and SYGVNS. Trimming takes 6 bases from V and 1 base from J, and the germline ends sit 9 bases apart. The CDR3 runs 13 residues from the cysteine to the phenylalanine. Only the CDR3 region is kept as DNA, spanning 39 bases read in frame from base 1. To demonstrate the VDJtools post-analysis software, TCR beta repertoires were profiled from the peripheral blood of 10 to 15 young patients with multiple sclerosis. The multiple sclerosis patients were children and adolescents between 6 and 15 years of age. Points on this clonotype: This clone's antigen is unknown. No qualities accompany the bases; no much larger clone lies one base away.

Library method: PCR. The sample was run on an Illumina HiSeq 2500. To reduce PCR and sequencing biases, unique molecular identifiers were incorporated into the TCR beta cDNA libraries. Roughly 0.5 million cDNA molecules were obtained per 1 to 10 million input T cells, so each molecule approximated one T cell. The same protocol used for the earlier healthy control dataset was applied to prepare and sequence the patient libraries. Samples belonging to the same batch were prepared together, multiplexed and sequenced on a shared HiSeq lane. From the authors' description of their analysis: Raw barcoded reads were processed with MIGEC, discarding single-read molecular identifier groups before consensus assembly and CDR3 extraction. VDJtools was used for post-analysis of the clonotype tables, with diversity normalized by down-sampling every dataset to the smallest sample size. To correct batch-related cross-sample contamination, repertoire overlap clustering matched CDR3 amino acid sequences but not nucleotide sequences. The public reads were reprocessed in TCRdb via fastp at Q25 and MiXCR, keeping in-frame beta chains. Entries that share a CDR3 protein sequence are merged under the most common genes and DNA. The V and J calls were not made by the authors but by TCRdb's processing. Present in this sample are roughly 620,000 distinct CDR3 sequences, roughly two fifths of which were seen just once. About 1.5% of the sample lies in the top ten.

The receptor was isolated from a girl between 10 and 17 years old with multiple sclerosis. Sample: blood. The chain is assembled from TRBV25-1 and TRBJ1-1, with no confidently assigned D gene. The DNA is TGTGCCAGCAGACTCACACAGAACACTGAAGCTTTCTTT. It translates to CASRLTQNTEAFF.